The 9 T cell receptor beta chains below all came from one sample that was sequenced in a study of T cell responses to AZD1222 COVID-19 vaccine. Method: immunoSEQ multiplex PCR; TCRdb's copy keeps in-frame clones and lacks some. The table lists roughly 150,000 clones, approximately 90% of them singletons. This material consisted of peripheral blood, taken 28 days after the second AZD1222 dose. The receptors derive from an adult who received the AZD1222 COVID-19 vaccine.

In this sample, this clone turned up many times. In DNA, the CDR3 is TGTGCCAGCAGCTTAACGCAAGGGTACTTAAACACCATATATTTT. It codes for CASSLTQGYLNTIYF. The V call is TRBV7-9, the J call TRBJ1-3; unclear D gene. Germline CDR1 reads SEHNR; CDR2 reads FQNEAQ (reference sequence). The CDR3 is 15 amino acids. V lost 2 bases and J lost 6, with 14 bases in between.

In its sample, this clone was seen once. In DNA, the CDR3 is TGTGCCATCAGTGAGTCCGCGACTTATGGCTACACCTTC. Encoded protein: CAISESATYGYTF. V gene TRBV10-3 combines with J gene TRBJ1-2; D is uncertain. Trimming cost V 0 bases and J 5 bases, with 7 bases left between them. Germline V gene lookup returns CDR1 ENHRY and CDR2 SYGVKD. This CDR3 has 13 residues.

The V call is TRBV6-5, the J call TRBJ2-4, with D unclear. The CDR3 runs 15 residues. Between the trimmed V and J ends, which lost 0 bases and 2 bases, there was a span of 8 bases. CDR1 is MNHEY and CDR2 is SVGAGI in the germline V gene. The chain's CDR3 is CASSYSWGSKNIQYF. The DNA for the CDR3 is TGTGCCAGCAGTTACTCATGGGGATCCAAAAACATTCAGTACTTC.

CDR3 in amino acids: CASSQDWIGEQFF. The CDR3 DNA reads as TGTGCCAGCAGCCAAGATTGGATTGGAGAGCAGTTCTTC. The rearrangement uses TRBV3-1 (or the pseudogene TRBV3-2) and TRBJ2-1; no clear D. CDR3 length: 13 amino acids. Germline V gene data show CDR1 as LGHDT and CDR2 as YNNKEL (reference sequence). Trimming took off 0 bases at V and 10 bases at J, with 10 bases between the two ends.

This sequence joins TRBV19 and TRBJ2-1; the match to TRBD1 covers 8 bases. The CDR3 is made up of 15 amino acids. Germline CDR1 LNHDA, CDR2 SQIVND (reference sequence). Trimming took 6 bases from V and 4 from J; bases not matched to a gene: 8. The CDR3 sequence: CASSLDRGGYNEQFF. Written as DNA, the CDR3 is TGTGCCAGTAGCCTAGACAGGGGTGGTTACAATGAGCAGTTCTTC.

V gene TRBV15 combines with J gene TRBJ1-4; TRBD1 is a possible D gene (5 bases). The V gene lost 9 bases and the J gene lost 0 bases, with 17 bases spanning the gap. The CDR3 sequence is 16 residues long. Per germline, CDR1 LNHNV and CDR2 YYDKDF (reference sequence). The CDR3 bases are TGTGCCACTGGGTATGGACAATCGGCAACTAATGAAAAACTGTTTTTT. Its protein is CATGYGQSATNEKLFF.

This chain links TRBV6-2 or TRBV6-3 with TRBJ2-1, with TRBD2 identical over 8 bases. There are 15 residues in the CDR3. Germline V gene lookup returns CDR1 MNHEY and CDR2 SVGEGT. With V trimmed by 2 bases and J by 2 bases, 2 bases remained unmatched. The chain's CDR3 is CASSYGTSTYNEQFF. The CDR3 nucleotides read TGTGCCAGCAGTTACGGGACTAGTACCTACAATGAGCAGTTCTTC.

This sequence joins TRBV7-9 and TRBJ1-6; D remains unclear. The CDR3 totals 14 residues. Germline assignment: CDR1 SEHNR and CDR2 FQNEAQ (reference sequence). Trimming removed 6 bases from V and 10 bases from J, with 16 bases in between. CDR3: CASSLRAEGSPLHF. As DNA, the CDR3 is TGTGCCAGCAGTCTTAGGGCTGAAGGCTCACCCCTCCACTTT.

V gene TRBV5-6 combines with J gene TRBJ2-2; D is undetermined. This CDR3 contains 14 residues. Trimming took off 2 bases at V and 2 bases at J, with 7 bases between the two ends. Germline V gives CDR1 SGHDT, CDR2 YYEEEE. The CDR3 is CASSFGSNTGELFF. CDR3 nucleotide sequence: TGTGCCAGCAGCTTTGGATCCAACACCGGGGAGCTGTTTTTT.